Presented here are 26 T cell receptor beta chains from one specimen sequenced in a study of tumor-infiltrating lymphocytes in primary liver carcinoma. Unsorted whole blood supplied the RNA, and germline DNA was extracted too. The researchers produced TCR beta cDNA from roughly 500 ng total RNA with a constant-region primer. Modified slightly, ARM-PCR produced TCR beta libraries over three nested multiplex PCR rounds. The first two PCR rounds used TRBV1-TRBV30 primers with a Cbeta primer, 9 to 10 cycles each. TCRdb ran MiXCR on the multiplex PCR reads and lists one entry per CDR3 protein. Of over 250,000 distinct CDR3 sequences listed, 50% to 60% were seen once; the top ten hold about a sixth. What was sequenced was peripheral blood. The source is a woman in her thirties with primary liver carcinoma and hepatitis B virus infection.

The DNA for the CDR3 is TGCAGCGTTGAGGGTAGGCAGGGTGGCACCTACGAGCAGTACTTC. It encodes CSVEGRQGGTYEQYF. The chain uses TRBV29-1 and TRBJ2-7, with D perhaps matching TRBD1 (5 bases). The CDR3 is made up of 15 amino acids. The V and J ends lost 3 bases and 2 bases respectively, with 17 bases between them. From germline, CDR1 is SQVTM and CDR2 ANQGSEA.

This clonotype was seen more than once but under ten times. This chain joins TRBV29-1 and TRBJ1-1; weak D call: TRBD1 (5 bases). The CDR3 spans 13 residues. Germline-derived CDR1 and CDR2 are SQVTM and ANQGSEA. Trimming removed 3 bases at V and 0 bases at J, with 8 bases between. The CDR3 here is CSVDQGMNTEAFF. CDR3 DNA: TGCAGCGTTGACCAGGGCATGAACACTGAAGCTTTCTTT.

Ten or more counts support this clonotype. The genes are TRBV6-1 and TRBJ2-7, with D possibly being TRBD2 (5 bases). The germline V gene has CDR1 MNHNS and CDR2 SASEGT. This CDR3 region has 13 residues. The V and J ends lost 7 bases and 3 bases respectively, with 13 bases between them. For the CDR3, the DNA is TGTGCCAGCACCGGGATGATAAACTACGAGCAGTACTTC. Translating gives CASTGMINYEQYF.

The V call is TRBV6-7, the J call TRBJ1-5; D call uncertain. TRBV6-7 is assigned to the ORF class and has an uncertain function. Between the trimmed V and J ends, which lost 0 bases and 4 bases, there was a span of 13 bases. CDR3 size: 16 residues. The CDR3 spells CASSYSMLVLNQPQHF. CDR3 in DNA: TGTGCCAGCAGTTACTCGATGCTGGTTTTGAATCAGCCCCAGCATTTT.

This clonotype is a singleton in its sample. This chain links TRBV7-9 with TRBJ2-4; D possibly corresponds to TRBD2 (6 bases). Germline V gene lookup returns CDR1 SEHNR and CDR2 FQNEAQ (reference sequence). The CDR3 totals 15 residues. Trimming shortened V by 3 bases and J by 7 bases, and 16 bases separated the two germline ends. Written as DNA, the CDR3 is TGTGCCAGCAGCTTCGGAACGGGAGTAGGGAACATTCAGTACTTC. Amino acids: CASSFGTGVGNIQYF.

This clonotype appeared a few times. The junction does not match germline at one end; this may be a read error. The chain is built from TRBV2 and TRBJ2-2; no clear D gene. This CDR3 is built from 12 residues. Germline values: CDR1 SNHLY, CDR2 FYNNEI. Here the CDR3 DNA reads TGTGCCGGCAGTTATCTCCCCGGGGAGCTGTTTTTT. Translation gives CAGSYLPGELFF.

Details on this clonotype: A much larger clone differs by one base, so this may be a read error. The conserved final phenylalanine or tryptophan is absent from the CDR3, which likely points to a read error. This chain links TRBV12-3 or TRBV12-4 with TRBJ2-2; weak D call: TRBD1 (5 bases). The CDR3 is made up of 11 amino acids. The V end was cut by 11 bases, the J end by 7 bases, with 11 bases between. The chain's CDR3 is CAGKGVGELFS. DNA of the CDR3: TGTGCCGGGAAAGGGGTCGGGGAGCTGTTTTCT.

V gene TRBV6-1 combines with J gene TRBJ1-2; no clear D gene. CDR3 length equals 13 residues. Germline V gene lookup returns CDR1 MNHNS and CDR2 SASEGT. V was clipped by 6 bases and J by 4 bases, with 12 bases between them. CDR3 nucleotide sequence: TGTGCCAGCAGGGAGAGGCGGCCCTATGGCTACACCTTC. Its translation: CASRERRPYGYTF.

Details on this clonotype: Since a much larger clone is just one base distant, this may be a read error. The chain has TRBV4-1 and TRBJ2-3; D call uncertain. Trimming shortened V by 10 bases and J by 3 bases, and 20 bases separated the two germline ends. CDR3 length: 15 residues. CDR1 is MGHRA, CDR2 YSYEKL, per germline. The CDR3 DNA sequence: TGCGCCAACAGTAAAGGAGCCCTCGATACAGATACGCAGTATTTT. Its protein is CANSKGALDTDTQYF.

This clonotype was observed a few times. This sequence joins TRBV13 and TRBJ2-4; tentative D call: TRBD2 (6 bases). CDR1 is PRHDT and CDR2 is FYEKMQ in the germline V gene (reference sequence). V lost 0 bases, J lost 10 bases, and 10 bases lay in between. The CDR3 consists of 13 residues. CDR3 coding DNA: TGTGCCAGCAGCTTAGGCCGCGGGGAGATTCAGTACTTC. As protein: CASSLGRGEIQYF.

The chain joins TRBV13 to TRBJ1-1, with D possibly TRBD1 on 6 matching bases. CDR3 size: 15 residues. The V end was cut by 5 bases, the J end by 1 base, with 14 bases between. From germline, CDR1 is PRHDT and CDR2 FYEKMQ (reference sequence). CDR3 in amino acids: CASSPTDRWNTEAFF. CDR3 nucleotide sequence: TGTGCCAGCAGCCCCACGGACAGATGGAACACTGAAGCTTTCTTT.

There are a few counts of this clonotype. CDR3 sequence: CASSRSGNPDTQYF. The CDR3 DNA sequence: TGCGCCAGCAGCCGTTCGGGGAACCCAGATACGCAGTATTTT. The chain links TRBV5-1 to TRBJ2-3; possibly TRBD2 for D (5 bases). The V gene's germline CDR1 is SGHRS and CDR2 YFSETQ. Trimming cost V 4 bases and J 4 bases, with 13 bases left between them. This CDR3 has 14 residues.

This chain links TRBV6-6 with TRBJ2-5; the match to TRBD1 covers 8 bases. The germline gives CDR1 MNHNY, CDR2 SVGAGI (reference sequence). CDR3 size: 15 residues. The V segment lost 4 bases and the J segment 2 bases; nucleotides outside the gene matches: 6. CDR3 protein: CASSSANRGQETQYF. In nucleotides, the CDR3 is TGTGCCAGCAGTTCAGCAAACAGGGGGCAAGAGACCCAGTACTTC.

The CDR3 loop is CASRFPSSYNEQFF. In DNA, the CDR3 is TGTGCCAGCAGATTTCCGAGCTCCTACAATGAGCAGTTCTTC. The chain is built from TRBV7-9 and TRBJ2-1, with D uncertain. In germline, CDR1 is SEHNR, CDR2 FQNEAQ (reference sequence). Trimming removed 6 bases from V and 0 bases from J, with 9 bases in between. CDR3 length equals 14 residues.

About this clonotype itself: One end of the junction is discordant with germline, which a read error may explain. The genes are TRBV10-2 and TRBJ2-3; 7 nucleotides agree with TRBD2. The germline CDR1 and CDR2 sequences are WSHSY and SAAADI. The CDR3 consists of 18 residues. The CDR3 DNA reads TGCGCCAGCAGTCGCCCGGGGCTTGCGGGAGACGGGGCAGATACGCAATATTTT. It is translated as CASSRPGLAGDGADTQYF.

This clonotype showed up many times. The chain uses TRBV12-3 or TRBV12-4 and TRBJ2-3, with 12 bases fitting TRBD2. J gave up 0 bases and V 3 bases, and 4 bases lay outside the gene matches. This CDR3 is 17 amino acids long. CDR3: CASSFLAGGRSTDTQYF. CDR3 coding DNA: TGTGCCAGCAGTTTCCTAGCGGGAGGGCGAAGCACAGATACGCAGTATTTT.

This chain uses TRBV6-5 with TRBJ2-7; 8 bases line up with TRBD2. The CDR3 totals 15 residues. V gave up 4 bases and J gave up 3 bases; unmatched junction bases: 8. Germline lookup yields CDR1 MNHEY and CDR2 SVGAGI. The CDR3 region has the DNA TGTGCCAGCAGTTGCTCCGCGGGAGGAGGCTACGAGCAGTACTTC. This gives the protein CASSCSAGGGYEQYF.

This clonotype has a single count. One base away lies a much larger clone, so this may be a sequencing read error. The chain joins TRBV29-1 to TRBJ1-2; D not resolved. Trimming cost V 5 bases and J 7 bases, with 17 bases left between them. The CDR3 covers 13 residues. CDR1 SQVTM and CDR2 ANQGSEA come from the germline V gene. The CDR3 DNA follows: TGCAGCGTTAAGAAGGACTCCGGCGGTGGCTACACCTTC. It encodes CSVKKDSGGGYTF.

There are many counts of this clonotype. CDR3 nucleotides: TGTGCCAGCAGGGGGACAGCCGAAGAGACCCAGTACTTC. This gives the protein CASRGTAEETQYF. The chain employs TRBV12-3 or TRBV12-4 and TRBJ2-5; 7 nucleotides agree with TRBD1. V was clipped by 6 bases and J by 3 bases; unmatched bases: 4. CDR3 length equals 13 residues.

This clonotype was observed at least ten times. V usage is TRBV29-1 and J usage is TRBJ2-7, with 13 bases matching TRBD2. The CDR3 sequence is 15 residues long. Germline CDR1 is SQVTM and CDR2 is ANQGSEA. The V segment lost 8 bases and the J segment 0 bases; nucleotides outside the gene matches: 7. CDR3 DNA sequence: TGCAGCATATGGACTAGCGGGAGTAGCTCCTACGAGCAGTACTTC. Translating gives CSIWTSGSSSYEQYF.

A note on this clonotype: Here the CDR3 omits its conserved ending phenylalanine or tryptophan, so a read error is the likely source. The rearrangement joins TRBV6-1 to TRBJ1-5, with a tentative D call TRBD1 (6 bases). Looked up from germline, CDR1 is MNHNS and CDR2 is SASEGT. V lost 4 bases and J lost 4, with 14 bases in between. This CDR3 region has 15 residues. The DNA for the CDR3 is TGTGCCAGCAGTGTATCAGGGGATAGTAATCAGCCCCAGCATCTT. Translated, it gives CASSVSGDSNQPQHL.

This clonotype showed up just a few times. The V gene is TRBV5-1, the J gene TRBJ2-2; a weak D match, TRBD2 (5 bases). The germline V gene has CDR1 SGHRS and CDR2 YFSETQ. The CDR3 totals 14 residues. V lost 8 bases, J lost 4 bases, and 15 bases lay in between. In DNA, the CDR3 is TGCGCCAGTAGCGCTATACGGGGCACCGGGGAGCTGTTTTTT. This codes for CASSAIRGTGELFF.

CDR3 in amino acids: CSVRERLAKNIQYF. DNA of the CDR3: TGCAGCGTTCGGGAGCGTCTAGCCAAAAACATTCAGTACTTC. The chain links TRBV29-1 to TRBJ2-4, with D tentatively TRBD2 (6 bases). V lost 5 bases and J lost 0, with 11 bases in between. The CDR3 is made up of 14 amino acids. Germline V gene data show CDR1 as SQVTM and CDR2 as ANQGSEA.

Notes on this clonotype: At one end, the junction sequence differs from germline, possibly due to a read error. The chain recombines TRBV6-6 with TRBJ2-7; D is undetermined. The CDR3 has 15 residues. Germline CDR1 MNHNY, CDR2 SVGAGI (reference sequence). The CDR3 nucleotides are TGTGCCAACAGTTATGAGGCTGTTACCCTCTACGAGCAGTACTTC. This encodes CANSYEAVTLYEQYF.

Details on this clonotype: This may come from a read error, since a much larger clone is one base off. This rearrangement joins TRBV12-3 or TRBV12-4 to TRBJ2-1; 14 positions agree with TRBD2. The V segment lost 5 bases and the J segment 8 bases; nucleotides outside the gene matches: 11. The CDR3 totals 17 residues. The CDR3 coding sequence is TGTGCCAGCAGTCTGGGACTAGCGGGAGCTCCCCAGGATGAGCAGTTCTTC. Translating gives CASSLGLAGAPQDEQFF.

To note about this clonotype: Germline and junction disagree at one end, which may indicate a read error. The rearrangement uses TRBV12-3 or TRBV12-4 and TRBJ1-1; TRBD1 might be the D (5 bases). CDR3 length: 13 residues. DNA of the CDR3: TGTGTCAGCAGCCCGGGGGGGAACACTGAAGCTTTCTTT. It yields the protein CVSSPGGNTEAFF.